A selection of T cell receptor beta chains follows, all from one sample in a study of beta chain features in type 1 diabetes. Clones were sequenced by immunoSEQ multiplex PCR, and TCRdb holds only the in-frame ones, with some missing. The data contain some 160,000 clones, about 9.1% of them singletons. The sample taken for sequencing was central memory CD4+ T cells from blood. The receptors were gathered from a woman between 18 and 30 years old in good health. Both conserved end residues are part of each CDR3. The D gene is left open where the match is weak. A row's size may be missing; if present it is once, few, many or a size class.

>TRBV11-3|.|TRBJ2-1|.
TGTGCCAGCAGTCTGGGGGGGGCCGTCAATGAGCAGTTCTTC
CASSLGGAVNEQFF
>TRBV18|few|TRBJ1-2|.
TGTGCCAGCTCAGTGGGCAGCTATGGCTACACCTTC
CASSVGSYGYTF
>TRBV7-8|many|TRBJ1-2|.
TGTGCCAGCAGCTTAGTTCGGGGTAATGGCTACACCTTC
CASSLVRGNGYTF
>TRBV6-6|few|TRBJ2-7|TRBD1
TGTGCCAGCCGTCATAGGACAGGGCCCGAGCAGTACTTC
CASRHRTGPEQYF
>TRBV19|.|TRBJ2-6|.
TGTGCCAGCTCACAGGGACCCGGGGCCAACGTCCTGACTTTC
CASSQGPGANVLTF
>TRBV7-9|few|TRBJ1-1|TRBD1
TGTGCCAGCAGCTCCCGACAGGGCACTGAAGCTTTCTTT
CASSSRQGTEAFF
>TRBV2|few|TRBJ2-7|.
TGTGCCAGCAGCGCGTTCGGACAAGGCTTCTCCTACGAGCAGTACTTC
CASSAFGQGFSYEQYF
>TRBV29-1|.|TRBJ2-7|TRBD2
TGCAGCGTTGAGACTAGCGCCGCCTTCTACTACGAGCAGTACTTC
CSVETSAAFYYEQYF
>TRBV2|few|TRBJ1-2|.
TGTGCCAGCAGTCCGGGAGTCTATGGCTACACCTTC
CASSPGVYGYTF
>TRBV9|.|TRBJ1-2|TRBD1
TGTGCCAGCAGCGCCGGACAGGGCGGTCTTGGCTACACCTTC
CASSAGQGGLGYTF
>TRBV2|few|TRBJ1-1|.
TGTGCCAGCAGACCTGGGAGGGGCGAGGGGGACACTGAAGCTTTCTTT
CASRPGRGEGDTEAFF